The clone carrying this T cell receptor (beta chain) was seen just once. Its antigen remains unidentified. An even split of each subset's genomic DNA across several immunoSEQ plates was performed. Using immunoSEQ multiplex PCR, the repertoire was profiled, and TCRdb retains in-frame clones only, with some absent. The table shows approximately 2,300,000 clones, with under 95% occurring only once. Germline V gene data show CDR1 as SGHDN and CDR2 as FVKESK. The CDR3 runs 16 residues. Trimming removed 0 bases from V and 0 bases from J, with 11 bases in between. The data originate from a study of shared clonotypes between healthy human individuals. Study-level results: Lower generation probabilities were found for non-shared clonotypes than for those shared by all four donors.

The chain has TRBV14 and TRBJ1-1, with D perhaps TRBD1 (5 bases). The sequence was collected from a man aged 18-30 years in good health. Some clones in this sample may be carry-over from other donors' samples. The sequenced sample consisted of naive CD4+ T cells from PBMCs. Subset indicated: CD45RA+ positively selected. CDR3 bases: TGTGCCAGCAGCCAAGACTGGGGGGGGGTGAACACTGAAGCTTTCTTT. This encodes CASSQDWGGVNTEAFF. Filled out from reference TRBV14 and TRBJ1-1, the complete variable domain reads EAGVTQFPSHSVIEKGQTVTLRCDPISGHDNLYWYRRVMGKEIKFLLHFVKESKQDESGMPNNRFLAERTGGTYSTLKVQPAELEDSGVYFCASSQDWGGVNTEAFFGQGTRLTVV.